This is a list of T cell receptor beta chains from one sample in a study of shared clonotypes between healthy human individuals. Libraries were prepared by immunoSEQ multiplex PCR; TCRdb keeps only in-frame clonotypes and omits some of them. The sample includes about 2.4 million clones, 93% of them seen just once. The sample comprised naive CD4+ T cells from PBMCs. The receptors shown here come from a man between 18 and 29 years old in good health. Some clones in this sample may be carry-over from other donors' samples. Each CDR3 is given without its conserved first and last residue. A D gene is named only where the DNA matches it firmly. Rows give clone size only sometimes, using once, few, many, or a class for an expanded clone.

CDR3: ASSPRASAYNEQF; size: .; V: TRBV18; D: .
CDR3: AFTDGTSGQETQY; size: .; V: TRBV30; D: TRBD2
CDR3: ASSFFNEQF; size: .; V: TRBV27; D: .
CDR3: ASSVRQGVVQPQH; size: few; V: TRBV2; D: TRBD1
CDR3: ASSLSRSYNEQF; size: .; V: TRBV28; D: .
CDR3: ASSTGLRGYT; size: .; V: TRBV11-1; D: .
CDR3: ASSSLRQTPKNEQF; size: .; V: TRBV11-2; D: .
CDR3: ASRGTGSGNTIY; size: .; V: TRBV10-1; D: TRBD1
CDR3: ASSQPLTGSYGYT; size: .; V: TRBV4-1; D: TRBD1
CDR3: ASSKTGRRQPQH; size: .; V: TRBV2; D: TRBD1
CDR3: ASSPQQGANYGYT; size: .; V: TRBV4-1; D: .
CDR3: ASSLTSGTLNEQF; size: .; V: TRBV7-3; D: TRBD2
CDR3: ASSPRGSPGNTIY; size: .; V: TRBV7-9; D: .
CDR3: ASSLRLAGVYEQF; size: .; V: TRBV18; D: TRBD2
CDR3: ASSLWTGNQETQY; size: .; V: TRBV18; D: TRBD1
CDR3: ASSIKGTKLF; size: .; V: TRBV6-5; D: .
CDR3: ASTPRQWGEETQY; size: .; V: TRBV11-2; D: .
CDR3: ASSQDWRPTNEKLF; size: .; V: TRBV14; D: .
CDR3: ASSFQGAHT; size: .; V: TRBV6-6; D: TRBD1
CDR3: ASSLRRLADSYEQY; size: .; V: TRBV13; D: TRBD2
CDR3: ASSPEGLRTNEKLF; size: .; V: TRBV4-1; D: .
CDR3: ATNKEGATEAF; size: .; V: TRBV6-5; D: TRBD1
CDR3: ASSSRGRIGYT; size: .; V: TRBV27; D: .
CDR3: ASSLGTGSPETQY; size: .; V: TRBV11-3; D: TRBD1
CDR3: ASSLAATGANVLT; size: .; V: TRBV5-4; D: .
CDR3: ASSFQGQGFNEQY; size: .; V: TRBV28; D: TRBD1
CDR3: ASSLAVSYNEQF; size: .; V: TRBV5-1; D: .
CDR3: AISETADRGNQPQH; size: once; V: TRBV10-3; D: TRBD1
CDR3: ASSKGRGHHYRRDHTEAF; size: .; V: TRBV21-1; D: .
CDR3: ASSLLGGPNTGELF; size: .; V: TRBV11-1; D: .
CDR3: ASSVALGYEETQY; size: .; V: TRBV9; D: .
CDR3: ASSVMTGTGELF; size: .; V: TRBV5-6; D: .
CDR3: ASSPRVLGPGELF; size: once; V: TRBV5-1; D: .
CDR3: ASNLPGSYNEQF; size: .; V: TRBV5-1; D: .
CDR3: ASSYPRLAGVRYEQY; size: .; V: TRBV6-7; D: TRBD2
CDR3: ASMGYDRSSYEQY; size: .; V: TRBV19; D: .
CDR3: ASSSRQGNEQF; size: once; V: TRBV7-6; D: TRBD1
CDR3: ASSSTGAANTEAF; size: .; V: TRBV5-1; D: TRBD1
CDR3: ASSIDLAGDEQF; size: .; V: TRBV19; D: TRBD2
CDR3: ASSLAGTGSYYEQY; size: .; V: TRBV5-6; D: TRBD1
CDR3: ASSLSGPSYQPQH; size: .; V: TRBV7-2; D: .
CDR3: ASTTPLGANVLT; size: .; V: TRBV6-5; D: .